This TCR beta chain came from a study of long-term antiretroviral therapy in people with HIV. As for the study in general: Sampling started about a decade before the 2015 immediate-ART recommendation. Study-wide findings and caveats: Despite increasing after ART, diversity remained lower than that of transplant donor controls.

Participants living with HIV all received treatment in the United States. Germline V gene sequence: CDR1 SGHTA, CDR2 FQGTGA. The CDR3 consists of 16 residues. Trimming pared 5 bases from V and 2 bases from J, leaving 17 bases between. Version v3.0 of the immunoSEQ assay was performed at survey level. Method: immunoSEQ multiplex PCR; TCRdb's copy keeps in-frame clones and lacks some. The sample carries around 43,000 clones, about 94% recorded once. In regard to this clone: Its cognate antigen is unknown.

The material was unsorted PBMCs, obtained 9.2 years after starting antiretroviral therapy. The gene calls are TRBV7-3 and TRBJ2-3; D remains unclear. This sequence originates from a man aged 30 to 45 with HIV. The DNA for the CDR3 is TGTGCCAGCAGCCCTCGGGCAAATTCTATCACAGATACGCAGTATTTT. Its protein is CASSPRANSITDTQYF.